These 18 T cell receptor beta chains were sequenced from one sample in a study of cytomegalovirus exposure and HLA in healthy donors. The PCR made use of 60 Vbeta and 13 Jbeta primers. Clones were read by immunoSEQ multiplex PCR, and TCRdb kept only the in-frame ones, dropping some. The sample yields 100,000 or so clones, around 84% seen once. The material sequenced was PBMCs. These receptors were taken from a human donor in good health.

The chain links TRBV9 to TRBJ1-1, with D hard to call. V was trimmed by 7 bases and J by 3 bases, leaving 13 bases between them. Germline CDR1 and CDR2: SGDLS and YYNGEE. This CDR3 comprises 13 residues. CDR3 amino acids: CASSLRGDTEAFF. The CDR3, as DNA: TGTGCCAGCTCCTTGCGGGGAGACACTGAAGCTTTCTTT.

The chain couples TRBV7-2 to TRBJ2-3, with 8 bases that match TRBD1. Germline CDR1 and CDR2: SGHTA and FQGNSA. This CDR3 spans 15 amino acids. The trim removed 5 bases at V and 0 bases at J, leaving 4 bases unmatched. In DNA, the CDR3 is TGTGCCAGCAGCACCCGGACAGGGAGCACAGATACGCAGTATTTT. It translates to CASSTRTGSTDTQYF. The full variable domain, with the rest looked up from reference TRBV7-2 and TRBJ2-3, is GAGVSQSPSNKVTEKGKDVELRCDPISGHTALYWYRQSLGQGLEFLIYFQGNSAPDKSGLPSDRFSAERTGGSVSTLTIQRTQQEDSAVYLCASSTRTGSTDTQYFGPGTRLTVL.

This chain joins TRBV7-2 and TRBJ2-3; 8 bases agree with TRBD2. Germline V gene sequence: CDR1 SGHTA, CDR2 FQGNSA. CDR3 length: 16 amino acids. V gave up 1 base and J gave up 0 bases; unmatched junction bases: 3. Here the CDR3 reads CASSLVSSGSTDTQYF. CDR3 nucleotides: TGTGCCAGCAGCTTAGTGTCTAGCGGGAGCACAGATACGCAGTATTTT.

The DNA for the CDR3 is TGCGCCAGCAGCTTGGCCGGAGGGCTCAGTTCTCGGGATGGCTACACCTTC. Amino acids: CASSLAGGLSSRDGYTF. V and J are TRBV5-1 and TRBJ1-2, with unresolved D. Germline V gene lookup returns CDR1 SGHRS and CDR2 YFSETQ. This CDR3 is built from 17 residues. Trimming took 0 bases from V and 6 from J, leaving 21 bases between them.

V is TRBV10-3 and J is TRBJ2-1; 15 bases align to TRBD2. The CDR3 contains 15 residues. The germline V gene encodes CDR1 ENHRY and CDR2 SYGVKD. J was trimmed by 7 bases and V by 2 bases; bases with no gene match: 0. Written as DNA, the CDR3 is TGTGCCATCAGTGAGGGACTAGCGGGAGGGAATGAGCAGTTCTTC. Amino acid sequence: CAISEGLAGGNEQFF.

The chain links TRBV28 to TRBJ1-4; a possible D gene is TRBD1 (5 bases). This CDR3 spans 13 amino acids. The germline V gene has CDR1 MDHEN and CDR2 SYDVKM. The V and J ends lost 5 bases and 8 bases respectively, with 12 bases between them. The CDR3 sequence is CASSGARVEKLFF. In DNA form, the CDR3 reads TGTGCCAGCAGTGGGGCCCGGGTAGAAAAACTGTTTTTT.

The gene calls are TRBV5-6 and TRBJ2-5, with a weak D call TRBD2 (7 bases). Trimming left V 1 base short and J 11 bases short, with 12 bases between. This CDR3 contains 12 residues. The V gene's germline CDR1 is SGHDT and CDR2 YYEEEE. The CDR3 loop is CASSLWGREQYF. The CDR3 region has the DNA TGTGCCAGCAGCTTGTGGGGGCGGGAGCAGTACTTC.

The rearrangement links TRBV29-1 to TRBJ2-2; 9 bases align to TRBD2. V dropped 4 bases and J dropped 6; count of bases not matched to a gene: 3. CDR3 length: 13 amino acids. Per germline, CDR1 SQVTM and CDR2 ANQGSEA. As DNA, the CDR3 is TGCAGCGTTGTGCTAGCGGGGCCCGGGGAGCTGTTTTTT. Its translation is CSVVLAGPGELFF.

This clone occurred a few times. This chain uses TRBV7-8 with TRBJ2-7; D not resolved. Germline V gives CDR1 SGHVS, CDR2 FQNEAQ. V was clipped by 5 bases and J by 6 bases, with 11 bases between them. The CDR3 totals 12 residues. CDR3 coding DNA: TGTGCCAGCAGCCCCCTGACGGGCGAGCAGTACTTC. It specifies CASSPLTGEQYF.

The chain is built from TRBV6-1 and TRBJ1-2; D remains ambiguous. Per germline, CDR1 MNHNS and CDR2 SASEGT. V shed 7 bases and J shed 0 bases, with 12 bases lying between them. There are 14 residues in the CDR3. The CDR3 DNA reads as TGTGCCAGCATTAGATCGGGATCTAACTATGGCTACACCTTC. Protein sequence: CASIRSGSNYGYTF.

This clone showed up just a few times. This chain joins TRBV7-9 and TRBJ2-2; D remains ambiguous. This CDR3 is 14 amino acids long. In germline, CDR1 is SEHNR, CDR2 FQNEAQ (reference sequence). V was trimmed by 2 bases and J by 4 bases, leaving 8 bases between them. In DNA form, the CDR3 reads TGTGCCAGCAGCTTAAAACAGTCCACCGGGGAGCTGTTTTTT. Protein sequence: CASSLKQSTGELFF. Based on the CDR3 plus reference TRBV7-9 and TRBJ2-2, the full variable domain is DTGVSQNPRHKITKRGQNVTFRCDPISEHNRLYWYRQTLGQGPEFLTYFQNEAQLEKSRLLSDRFSAERPKGSFSTLEIQRTEQGDSAMYLCASSLKQSTGELFFGEGSRLTVL.

The rearrangement uses TRBV7-2 and TRBJ2-5; TRBD1 aligns across 7 bases. With V trimmed by 3 bases and J by 4 bases, 17 bases remained unmatched. The CDR3 consists of 18 residues. Germline V gene sequence: CDR1 SGHTA, CDR2 FQGNSA. The CDR3 coding sequence is TGTGCCAGCAGCTTGCCAACCGACAGGGCGTTAAGCGGAGAGACCCAGTACTTC. This translates into CASSLPTDRALSGETQYF.

The chain links TRBV5-8 to TRBJ1-2; the match to TRBD1 covers 9 bases. This CDR3 is built from 14 residues. Per germline, CDR1 SGHTS and CDR2 YDEGEE. J gave up 7 bases and V 0 bases, and 4 bases lay outside the gene matches. Written as DNA, the CDR3 is TGTGCCAGCAGCTTGGGGGACAGGGCCTCTGGCTACACCTTC. Protein sequence: CASSLGDRASGYTF.

V is TRBV28 and J is TRBJ2-5, with TRBD2 matching 7 bases. The V gene's germline CDR1 is MDHEN and CDR2 SYDVKM. The CDR3 spans 15 residues. V was clipped by 7 bases and J by 1 base; unmatched bases: 9. The CDR3 loop reads CASKGGAGIQETQYF. In DNA, the CDR3 is TGTGCCAGCAAAGGCGGAGCGGGGATCCAAGAGACCCAGTACTTC. The variable domain in full, with the rest retrieved from reference TRBV28 and TRBJ2-5, is DVKVTQSSRYLVKRTGEKVFLECVQDMDHENMFWYRQDPGLGLRLIYFSYDVKMKEKGDIPEGYSVSREKKERFSLILESASTNQTSMYLCASKGGAGIQETQYFGPGTRLLVL.

This sequence joins TRBV6-1 and TRBJ2-3; TRBD1 matches at 7 bases. V shed 6 bases and J 0 bases; nucleotides not matched to a gene: 6. The CDR3 length is 15 residues. The germline V gene encodes CDR1 MNHNS and CDR2 SASEGT. CDR3 amino acids: CASRAQGLSTDTQYF. The CDR3 DNA follows: TGTGCCAGCAGAGCACAGGGGCTTAGCACAGATACGCAGTATTTT.

Points on this clone: The junction shows a germline mismatch at one end, possibly a read error. The genes are TRBV7-9 and TRBJ1-5; D unclear. Germline V CDR1 and CDR2: SEHNR, FQNEAQ (reference sequence). The CDR3 is 13 residues long. CDR3 protein: CASSLEAGQPQHF. The CDR3 DNA sequence: TGTGCCAGCAGTTTAGAGGCCGGGCAGCCCCAGCATTTT.

This chain links TRBV7-2 with TRBJ2-7; 10 positions agree with TRBD2. Germline trimming cut 3 bases from V and 7 bases from J; bases unmatched to any gene: 6. From germline, CDR1 is SGHTA and CDR2 FQGNSA. This CDR3 has 14 amino acids. The CDR3, as DNA: TGTGCCAGCAGCTTTAGCGGGAGGATGGGGGAGCAGTACTTC. Its translation is CASSFSGRMGEQYF.

V usage is TRBV7-3 and J usage is TRBJ1-1; D might be TRBD1 (5 bases). V was cut by 5 bases and J by 7 bases, with 14 bases left in between. The CDR3 is made up of 13 amino acids. The germline CDR1 and CDR2 sequences are SGHTA and FQGTGA. In nucleotides, the CDR3 is TGTGCCAGCAGCCGAAATTGGGGCGATGAAGCTTTCTTT. This encodes CASSRNWGDEAFF. The whole variable domain, remainder taken from reference TRBV7-3 and TRBJ1-1, is GAGVSQTPSNKVTEKGKYVELRCDPISGHTALYWYRQSLGQGPEFLIYFQGTGAADDSGLPNDRFFAVRPEGSVSTLKIQRTERGDSAVYLCASSRNWGDEAFFGQGTRLTVV.